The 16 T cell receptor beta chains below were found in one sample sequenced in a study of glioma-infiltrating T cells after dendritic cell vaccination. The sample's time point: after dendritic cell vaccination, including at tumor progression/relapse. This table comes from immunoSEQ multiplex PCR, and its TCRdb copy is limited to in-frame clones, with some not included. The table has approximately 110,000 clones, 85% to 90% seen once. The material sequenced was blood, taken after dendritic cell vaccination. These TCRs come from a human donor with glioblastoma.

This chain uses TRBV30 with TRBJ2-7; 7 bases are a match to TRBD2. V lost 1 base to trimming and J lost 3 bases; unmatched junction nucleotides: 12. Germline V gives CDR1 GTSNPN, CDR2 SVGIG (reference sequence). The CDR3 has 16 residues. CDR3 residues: CAWSAPAVAGFYEQYF. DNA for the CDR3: TGTGCCTGGAGTGCCCCGGCGGTAGCGGGTTTCTACGAGCAGTACTTC.

The CDR3 region has the DNA TGTGCCAGCAGCTTGGTCACGGGAGGTTTACAAGAGACCCAGTACTTC. Translated, it gives CASSLVTGGLQETQYF. The gene calls are TRBV5-6 and TRBJ2-5; TRBD2 matches at 7 bases. Germline lookup yields CDR1 SGHDT and CDR2 YYEEEE. V lost 0 bases, J lost 2 bases, and 7 bases stayed unmatched. The CDR3 consists of 16 residues.

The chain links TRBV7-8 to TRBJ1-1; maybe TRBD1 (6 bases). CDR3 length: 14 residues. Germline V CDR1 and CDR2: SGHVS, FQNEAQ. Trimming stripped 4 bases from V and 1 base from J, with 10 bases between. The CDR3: CASSSRDTNTEAFF. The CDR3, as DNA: TGTGCCAGCAGCTCGAGGGACACGAACACTGAAGCTTTCTTT.

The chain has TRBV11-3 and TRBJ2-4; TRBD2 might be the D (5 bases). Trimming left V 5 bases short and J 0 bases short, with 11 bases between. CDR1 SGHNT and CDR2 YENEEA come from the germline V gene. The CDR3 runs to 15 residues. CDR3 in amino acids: CASSTGVLAKNIQYF. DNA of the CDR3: TGTGCCAGCAGCACCGGGGTTTTAGCCAAAAACATTCAGTACTTC.

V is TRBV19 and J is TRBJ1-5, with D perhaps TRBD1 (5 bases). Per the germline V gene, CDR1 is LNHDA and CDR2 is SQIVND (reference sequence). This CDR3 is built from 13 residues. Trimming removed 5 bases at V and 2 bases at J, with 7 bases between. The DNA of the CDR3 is TGTGCCAGTAGTTTACAGGGCAATCAGCCCCAGCATTTT. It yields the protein CASSLQGNQPQHF.

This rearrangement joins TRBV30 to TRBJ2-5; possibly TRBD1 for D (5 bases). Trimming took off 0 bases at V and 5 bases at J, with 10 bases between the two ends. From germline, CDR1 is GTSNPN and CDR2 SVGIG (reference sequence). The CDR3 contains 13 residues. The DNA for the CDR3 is TGTGCCTGGAGTGTTCAGGGTTCGGAGACCCAGTACTTC. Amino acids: CAWSVQGSETQYF.

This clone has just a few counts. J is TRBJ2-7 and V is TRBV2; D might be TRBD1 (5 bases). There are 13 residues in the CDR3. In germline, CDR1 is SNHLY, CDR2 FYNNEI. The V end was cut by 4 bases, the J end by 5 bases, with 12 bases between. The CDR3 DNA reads TGTGCCAGCAGTGTCCAGGGAACGGACGAGCAGTACTTC. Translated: CASSVQGTDEQYF.

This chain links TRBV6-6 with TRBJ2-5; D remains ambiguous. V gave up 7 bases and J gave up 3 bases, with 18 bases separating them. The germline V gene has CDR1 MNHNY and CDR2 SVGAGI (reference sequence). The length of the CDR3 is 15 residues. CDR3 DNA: TGTGCCAGCATCCGCAGGCAACTGGGCGAAGAGACCCAGTACTTC. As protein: CASIRRQLGEETQYF.

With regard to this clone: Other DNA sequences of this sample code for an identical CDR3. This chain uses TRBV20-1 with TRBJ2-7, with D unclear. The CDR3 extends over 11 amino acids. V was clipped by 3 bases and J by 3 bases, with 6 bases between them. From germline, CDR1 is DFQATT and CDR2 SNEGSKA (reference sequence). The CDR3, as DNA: TGCAGTGCTAGCTACGGCTACGAGCAGTACTTC. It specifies CSASYGYEQYF.

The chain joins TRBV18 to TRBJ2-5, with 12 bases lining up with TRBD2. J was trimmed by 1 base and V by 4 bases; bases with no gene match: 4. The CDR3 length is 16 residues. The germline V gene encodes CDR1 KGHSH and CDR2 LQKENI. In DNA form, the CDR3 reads TGTGCCAGCTCACAGACTAGCGGGAGCCCCCAAGAGACCCAGTACTTC. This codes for CASSQTSGSPQETQYF. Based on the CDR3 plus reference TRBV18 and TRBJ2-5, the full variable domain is NAGVMQNPRHLVRRRGQEARLRCSPMKGHSHVYWYRQLPEEGLKFMVYLQKENIIDESGMPKERFSAEFPKEGPSILRIQQVVRGDSAAYFCASSQTSGSPQETQYFGPGTRLLVL.

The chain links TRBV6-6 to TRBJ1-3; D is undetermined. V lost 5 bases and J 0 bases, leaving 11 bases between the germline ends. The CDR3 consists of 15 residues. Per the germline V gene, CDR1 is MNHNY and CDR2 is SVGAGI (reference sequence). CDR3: CASSLPPGSGNTIYF. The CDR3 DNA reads TGTGCCAGCAGTCTTCCGCCGGGCTCTGGAAACACCATATATTTT.

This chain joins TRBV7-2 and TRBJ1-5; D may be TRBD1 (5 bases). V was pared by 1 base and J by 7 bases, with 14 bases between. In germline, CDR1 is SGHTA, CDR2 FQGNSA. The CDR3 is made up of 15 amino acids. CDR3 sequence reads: CASSLVTGSNQPQHF. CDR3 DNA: TGTGCCAGCAGCTTAGTCACAGGTAGTAACCAGCCCCAGCATTTT.

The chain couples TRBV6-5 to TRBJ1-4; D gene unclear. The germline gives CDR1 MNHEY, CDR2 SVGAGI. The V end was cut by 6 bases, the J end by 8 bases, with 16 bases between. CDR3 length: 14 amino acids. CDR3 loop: CASSETWNEEKLFF. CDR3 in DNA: TGTGCCAGCAGCGAGACATGGAACGAGGAAAAACTGTTTTTT.

CDR3 in DNA: TGTGCCAGCTCAACAGGGCAGGGACAGCCCCAGCATTTT. It encodes CASSTGQGQPQHF. This rearrangement joins TRBV18 to TRBJ1-5; tentative D call: TRBD1 (6 bases). Germline V gene lookup returns CDR1 KGHSH and CDR2 LQKENI. This CDR3 contains 13 residues. Trimming removed 5 bases at V and 7 bases at J, with 12 bases between.

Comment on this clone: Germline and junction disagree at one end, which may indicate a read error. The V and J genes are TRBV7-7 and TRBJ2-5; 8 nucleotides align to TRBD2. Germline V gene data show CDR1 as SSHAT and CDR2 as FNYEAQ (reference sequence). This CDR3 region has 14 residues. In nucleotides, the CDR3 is TGTGCTAGCAGCTCGCGTAGCGGGAAGGAGACCCAGTACTTC. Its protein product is CASSSRSGKETQYF.

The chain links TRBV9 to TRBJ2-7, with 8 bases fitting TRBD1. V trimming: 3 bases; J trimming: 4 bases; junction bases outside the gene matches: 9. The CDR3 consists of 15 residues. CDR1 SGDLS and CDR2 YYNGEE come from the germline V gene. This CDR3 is CASSAGGHGYYEQYF. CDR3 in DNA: TGTGCCAGCAGCGCAGGGGGCCACGGATATTACGAGCAGTACTTC.